Included here is one TCR beta chain sequence, with context. Its matching antigen is unknown. Blood came from CVID subjects not ill and not taking immunomodulatory or immunosuppressive medication. This record belongs to a study of T cell clonality in common variable immunodeficiency. Study results and limitations: Compared with controls, CVID subjects had fewer shared TCRbeta clones. Reportedly, TCR beta sequences from common variable immunodeficiency showed fewer deletions and N-nucleotide insertions.

TCRdb keeps only in-frame clones here, not all; method: immunoSEQ multiplex PCR. This sample comprises over 30,000 clones, none seen once only. The source is a human donor with common variable immunodeficiency. The sample consisted of peripheral blood mononuclear cells.

The sequenced CDR3 bases are TGCAGTGCTAGAGCCACAGATTATGGC. Encoded protein: CSARATDYG. In full, the CDR3 reads CSARATDYGYTF. The chain couples TRBV20-1 to TRBJ1-2, with unresolved D. Read sequence stops 3 residues before the CDR3 end, and the germline J gene provides the missing end. The CDR3 runs 12 residues. CDR1 is DFQATT, CDR2 SNEGSKA, per germline (reference sequence). Trimming cost V 1 base and J 5 bases, with 8 bases left between them.